This T cell receptor beta chain was identified in a study of blood T cell repertoires in COVID-19. Germline assignment: CDR1 SNHLY and CDR2 FYNNEI. The CDR3 loop spans 15 amino acids. V was cut by 3 bases and J by 1 base, with 10 bases left in between. Using immunoSEQ multiplex PCR, the repertoire was profiled, and TCRdb retains in-frame clones only, with some absent. The sample consists of 40,000 to 50,000 clones, approximately 85% of them appearing once. This TCR came from an older woman with acute or convalescent COVID-19. This sequence joins TRBV2 and TRBJ1-5, with D perhaps TRBD1 (6 bases). Specimen: peripheral blood. The CDR3 DNA reads TGTGCCAGCAGTGACAGGGGCAACAGCAATCAGCCCCAGCATTTT. Translating it yields CASSDRGNSNQPQHF.